This T cell receptor beta chain emerged from a study of beta chain features in type 1 diabetes. The study's findings and limits: The study notes PCR might favor shorter templates equally in patients and controls.

Since all of the isolated RNA was reverse transcribed, expressed TCRB transcripts were what got sequenced. Data came from immunoSEQ multiplex PCR; TCRdb stores just in-frame clones and leaves some out. Here the sample spans 200,000 to 300,000 clones, about 14% being singletons. Of note for this clone: The target antigen is unknown.

Sequences were obtained from naive CD4+ T cells from blood. The TCR originated in a woman in her thirties or forties in good health.

The CDR3 is CASSESSYNEQFF. The DNA of the CDR3 is TGTGCCAGCAGCGAGAGCTCCTACAATGAGCAGTTCTTC. The chain couples TRBV6-5 to TRBJ2-1, with no clear D. V lost 6 bases, J lost 0 bases, and 6 bases lay in between. The CDR3 contains 13 residues. Germline CDR1 MNHEY, CDR2 SVGAGI.